This T cell receptor beta chain originates from a study of cytomegalovirus exposure and HLA in healthy donors. Overall study: Among several hundred genotyped donors, approximately 80% fell in the Caucasian-associated ancestry cluster. Study findings and constraints: In terms of immune exposure information, only CMV serostatus was available. The CMV antigen specificity of a few CMV-associated chains was confirmed through in vitro analysis. An analysis that came later showed most CMV-associated TCR beta chains appearing HLA-restricted.

This PCR relied on a set of 60 Vbeta primers and 13 Jbeta primers. Profiling relied on immunoSEQ multiplex PCR, and the TCRdb table lists in-frame clones only, not all of them. The specimen's table records 120,000 to 150,000 clones. The CDR3 covers 15 residues. The junction had 9 bases not matched to a gene; V was cut back by 1 base and J by 9 bases. Germline CDR1 reads SGHAT; CDR2 reads FQNNGV. Details on this clone: Its antigen is as yet unknown.

The specimen was PBMCs. The chain joins TRBV11-2 to TRBJ1-1, with 9 bases matching TRBD1. This sequence originates from a woman aged 18-30 years in good health and CMV-seronegative. The CDR3 loop reads CASSLGQVTGGKAFF. The CDR3 coding sequence is TGTGCCAGCAGCTTAGGCCAAGTGACAGGGGGGAAAGCTTTCTTT.